A selection of T cell receptor beta chains follows, all from one sample in a study of vaccination effects on CD4 cells after COVID-19. No antigens are known for them. Only in-frame clones appear in the TCRdb table, and some are missing; sequencing was by immunoSEQ multiplex PCR. The table shows about 46,000 clones, with 74% occurring only once. The material was CD4+ T cells from PBMCs cultured without peptide, obtained before COVID-19 vaccination. These receptors all stem from a human donor who had a prior SARS-CoV-2 infection. The CDR3 runs from the conserved cysteine through the conserved F or W. D genes are given only for firm matches.

J gene | CDR3 length | D gene | V gene | CDR3 protein | CDR3 DNA
TRBJ2-1 | 16 | TRBD2 | TRBV7-2 | CASSLPATSGGNEQFF | TGTGCCAGCAGCTTACCAGCGACTAGCGGGGGGAATGAGCAGTTCTTC
TRBJ1-3 | 15 | TRBD1 | TRBV7-2 | CASSPSRGQRNTIYF | TGTGCCAGCAGCCCATCGAGGGGGCAGAGAAACACCATATATTTT
TRBJ2-5 | 18 | TRBD2 | TRBV5-1 | CASSLGTSGAVGQETQYF | TGCGCCAGCAGCTTGGGTACTAGCGGGGCTGTGGGGCAAGAGACCCAGTACTTC
TRBJ1-6 | 15 | . | TRBV7-3 | CASSLTSSPGTPLHF | TGTGCCAGCAGCTTAACCTCATCGCCGGGGACACCCCTCCACTTT
TRBJ1-1 | 14 | . | TRBV7-2 | CASSFGSRDTEAFF | TGTGCCAGCAGCTTTGGGAGCAGGGATACTGAAGCTTTCTTT
TRBJ2-7 | 15 | TRBD2 | TRBV6-5 | CASSYSIAGGYEQYF | TGTGCCAGCAGTTACTCGATTGCGGGGGGCTACGAGCAGTACTTC
TRBJ2-6 | 16 | . | TRBV2 | CASSKGWESGANVLTF | TGTGCCAGCAGCAAGGGGTGGGAGTCTGGGGCCAACGTCCTGACTTTC
TRBJ2-6 | 14 | . | TRBV27 | CASRINSGANVLTF | TGTGCCAGCAGAATAAACTCTGGGGCCAACGTCCTGACTTTC
TRBJ1-2 | 13 | . | TRBV7-2 | CASSLSGGYGYTF | TGTGCCAGCAGCTTATCAGGCGGGTATGGCTACACCTTC
TRBJ2-7 | 13 | . | TRBV11-2 | CASSSVRGYEQYF | TGTGCCAGCAGCAGTGTAAGGGGCTACGAGCAGTACTTC
TRBJ1-5 | 16 | . | TRBV10-3 | CAISGQAGNSNQPQHF | TGTGCCATCAGTGGACAAGCAGGTAATAGCAATCAGCCCCAGCATTTT
TRBJ2-5 | 13 | . | TRBV2 | CASSAITQETQYF | TGTGCCAGCAGTGCTATTACCCAAGAGACCCAGTACTTC